A selection of T cell receptor beta chains follows, all from one sample in a study of shared clonotypes between healthy human individuals. Repertoires were generated with immunoSEQ multiplex PCR, while TCRdb's copy carries only in-frame clones and drops some. The sample has around 1.4 million clones; 97% to 99% are singletons. Sequenced: naive CD4+ T cells sorted from blood. The receptors here all came from a man between 25 and 39 years old in good health. Both conserved end residues are part of each CDR3. D genes are given only for firm matches. Size is omitted from some rows. Given values are once, few, many or a class for expanded clones.

16,TRBV7-8,-,TRBJ2-7,TRBD2,TGTGCCAGCAGCTACGGACTAGCGGGCCAAAGCTACGAGCAGTACTTC,CASSYGLAGQSYEQYF
15,TRBV6-5,-,TRBJ2-1,TRBD2,TGTGCCACCGCCTCAGGGACTAGCGGGGACAATGAGCAGTTCTTC,CATASGTSGDNEQFF
15,TRBV7-2,-,TRBJ2-5,-,TGTGCCAGCAGCTTAGTTTTCACAATGGTAGAGACCCAGTACTTC,CASSLVFTMVETQYF
13,TRBV18,-,TRBJ1-5,-,TGTGCCAGCTCACCTTCCTTTGGTCAGCCCCAGCATTTT,CASSPSFGQPQHF
15,TRBV23-1,-,TRBJ2-2,-,TGCGCCAGCAGTCATATCGGGAGGAACACCGGGGAGCTGTTTTTT,CASSHIGRNTGELFF
16,TRBV27,-,TRBJ1-2,-,TGTGCCAGCAGTTTAACCTCTTGGGAGGGTTCCCGTGGCTACACCTTC,CASSLTSWEGSRGYTF
16,TRBV29-1,-,TRBJ1-5,-,TGCAGCGTCAAAGGGTTGGGACCCAGACTCAATCAGCCCCAGCATTTT,CSVKGLGPRLNQPQHF
19,TRBV5-1,-,TRBJ2-1,-,TGCGCCAGCAGCTTCGCGGGGGCTCTTCGGGCGGGACGGTACAATGAGCAGTTCTTC,CASSFAGALRAGRYNEQFF
15,TRBV11-2,-,TRBJ2-7,TRBD1,TGTGCCAGCAGCTACCCGGGACAGGGTACCTACGAGCAGTACTTC,CASSYPGQGTYEQYF
16,TRBV9,-,TRBJ2-2,-,TGTGCCAGCAGCGTCTACCCAATCGGCGGGACCGGGGAGCTGTTTTTT,CASSVYPIGGTGELFF
15,TRBV7-6,-,TRBJ1-1,TRBD1,TGTGCCAGCAGCTTGGGCACGGGACAGCAGAATGAAGCTTTCTTT,CASSLGTGQQNEAFF
16,TRBV18,-,TRBJ2-1,TRBD2,TGTGCCAGCTCACTAGGGAGGGCGAGGTCCTACAATGAGCAGTTCTTC,CASSLGRARSYNEQFF
17,TRBV9,-,TRBJ2-7,-,TGTGCCAGCAGCGTAGCCCCCGTCGAACGGGAGCTCTACGAGCAGTACTTC,CASSVAPVERELYEQYF
16,TRBV6-9,once,TRBJ2-7,-,TGTGCCAGCAGTTACTCGATGGCGACAGGTATTGGGGAGCAGTACTTC,CASSYSMATGIGEQYF
17,TRBV7-9,-,TRBJ2-7,TRBD1,TGTGCCAGCAGCCCCCCCGTCAGGGGGGACAGGTCGTACGAGCAGTACTTC,CASSPPVRGDRSYEQYF
13,TRBV2,-,TRBJ1-2,-,TGTGCCAGCAGTGAGTTGCAGGGCTATGGCTACACCTTC,CASSELQGYGYTF
22,TRBV4-2,-,TRBJ2-7,TRBD2,TGTGCCAGCAGCCAAGTTTACCCCTGGGGGAAGCTCCGGGCTAGCGGGAGTCACGAGCAGTACTTC,CASSQVYPWGKLRASGSHEQYF
15,TRBV5-1,few,TRBJ2-7,TRBD2,TGCGCCAGCAGCGTGGAACCGGGACTAGCCCGCGAGCAGTACTTC,CASSVEPGLAREQYF
20,TRBV28,-,TRBJ2-7,-,TGTGCCAGCAGTTTAGAGGGCAGTGCTATCCCCCGAAAGACCCTACGCGAGCAGTACTTC,CASSLEGSAIPRKTLREQYF
16,TRBV7-2,-,TRBJ2-2,-,TGTGCCAGCAGTCGCGAGCCAGGCACGAACACCGGGGAGCTGTTTTTT,CASSREPGTNTGELFF
16,TRBV7-2,-,TRBJ2-7,-,TGTGCCAGCAGCCAACCCCGGAGACGGAATTCCTACGAGCAGTACTTC,CASSQPRRRNSYEQYF
14,TRBV7-9,-,TRBJ2-7,-,TGTGCCAGCAGCTTACAGGGATTTGGCTACGAGCAGTACTTC,CASSLQGFGYEQYF
15,TRBV29-1,once,TRBJ2-3,-,TGCAGCGTGGAGGGGGCTAACGGGCCGACAGATACGCAGTATTTT,CSVEGANGPTDTQYF
17,TRBV6-1,-,TRBJ2-7,TRBD2,TGTGCCAGCAGTGACGAATTGGGACTAGCGGGAATTTACGAGCAGTACTTC,CASSDELGLAGIYEQYF
15,TRBV5-6,-,TRBJ2-7,-,TGTGCCAGCAGCCGCGGGCCGGGGAGGACCTACGAGCAGTACTTC,CASSRGPGRTYEQYF
17,TRBV11-2,-,TRBJ2-6,-,TGTGCCAGCAGCCCTCAGGGGTTGAGGTCTGGGGCCAACGTCCTGACTTTC,CASSPQGLRSGANVLTF
14,TRBV11-2,-,TRBJ2-7,TRBD2,TGTGCCAGCAGCTTAGGACTAGCGGTCTACGAGCAGTACTTC,CASSLGLAVYEQYF
14,TRBV5-1,-,TRBJ2-5,-,TGCGCCAGCAGCTTGGGGCAAGGGGAAGAGACCCAGTACTTC,CASSLGQGEETQYF
14,TRBV28,-,TRBJ1-1,TRBD1,TGTGCCAGCAGTGGACAGGGGTTGAACACTGAAGCTTTCTTT,CASSGQGLNTEAFF
13,TRBV18,-,TRBJ2-3,-,TGTGCCAGCTCATCAGGGGGCACAGATACGCAGTATTTT,CASSSGGTDTQYF
14,TRBV10-3,-,TRBJ1-3,-,TGTGCCATCAGTGAGCGAGGGACTGGAAACACCATATATTTT,CAISERGTGNTIYF
17,TRBV5-1,-,TRBJ2-7,TRBD1,TGCGCCAGCAGCGAGGGCCTGACAGGGGGCCCACCCTACGAGCAGTACTTC,CASSEGLTGGPPYEQYF
15,TRBV7-8,-,TRBJ2-7,TRBD2,TGTGCCAGCAGCCCGAGACTAGCGGGAGTGTACGAGCAGTACTTC,CASSPRLAGVYEQYF
12,TRBV25-1,-,TRBJ2-1,-,TGTGCCAGCAGTGATACGCGGGATGAGCAGTTCTTC,CASSDTRDEQFF
14,TRBV6-5,-,TRBJ2-5,-,TGTGCCAGCCGTCCCGCCGGGGCGCAACAGACCCAGTACTTC,CASRPAGAQQTQYF
14,TRBV9,-,TRBJ2-7,-,TGTGCCAGCAGCGTGGACGGACCATCGCGGGAGCAGTACTTC,CASSVDGPSREQYF
16,TRBV7-9,-,TRBJ1-2,-,TGTGCCAGCAGCTTACGACCAGAGGGACCTAACTATGGCTACACCTTC,CASSLRPEGPNYGYTF
16,TRBV10-3,-,TRBJ2-1,TRBD1,TGTGCCATCAGTGAGTCGACTGGACAGGGGGCATGGGAGCAGTTCTTC,CAISESTGQGAWEQFF
17,TRBV27,-,TRBJ2-3,-,TGTGCCAGCAGGCAAAAGGCGGTCGGGGTCAGCACAGATACGCAGTATTTT,CASRQKAVGVSTDTQYF
13,TRBV5-1,-,TRBJ2-7,TRBD1,TGCGCCAGCAGCCGGGACAGGTTGTACGAGCAGTACTTC,CASSRDRLYEQYF
15,TRBV15,-,TRBJ2-7,TRBD2,TGTGCCACCAGCCGGGCGGGTCCTAGCGGGAGGGAGCAGTACTTC,CATSRAGPSGREQYF
18,TRBV19,-,TRBJ2-7,TRBD2,TGTGCCAGTAGCCCTCTAGCGGGAGAGGCACTAAACTCCTACGAGCAGTACTTC,CASSPLAGEALNSYEQYF
9,TRBV7-3,-,TRBJ2-3,-,TGTGCCAGGGACGATACGCAGTATTTT,CARDDTQYF
15,TRBV5-1,-,TRBJ2-1,-,TGCGCCAGCAGCTATGGGGGAGCCCGGGACAATGAGCAGTTCTTC,CASSYGGARDNEQFF